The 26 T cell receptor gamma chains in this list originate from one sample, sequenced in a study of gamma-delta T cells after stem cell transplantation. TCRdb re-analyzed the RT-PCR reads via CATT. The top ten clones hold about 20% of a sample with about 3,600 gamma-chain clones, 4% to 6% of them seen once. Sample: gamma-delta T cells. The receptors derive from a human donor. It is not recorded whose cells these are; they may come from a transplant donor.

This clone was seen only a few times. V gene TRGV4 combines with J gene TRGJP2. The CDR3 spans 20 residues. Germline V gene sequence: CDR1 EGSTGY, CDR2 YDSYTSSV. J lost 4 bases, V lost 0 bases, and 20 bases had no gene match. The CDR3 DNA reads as TGTGCCACCTGGGATGGGAAGGGCTTTTGTCAAACTATTAGTGATTGGATCAAGACGTTT. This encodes CATWDGKGFCQTISDWIKTF.

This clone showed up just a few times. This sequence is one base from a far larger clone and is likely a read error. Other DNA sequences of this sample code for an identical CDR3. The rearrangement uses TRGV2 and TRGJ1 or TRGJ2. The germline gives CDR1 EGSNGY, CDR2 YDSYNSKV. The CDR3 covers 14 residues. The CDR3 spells CATWDGLEDNKKLF. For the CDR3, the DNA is TGTGCCACCTGGGACGGACTTGAAGATAATAAGAAACTCTTC.

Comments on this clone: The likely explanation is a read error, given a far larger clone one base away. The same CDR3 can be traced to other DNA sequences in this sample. The chain's CDR3 is CALWEGEHQELGKKIKVF. In DNA, the CDR3 is TGTGCCTTGTGGGAGGGCGAACACCAAGAGTTGGGCAAAAAAATCAAGGTATTT. V gene TRGV9 combines with J gene TRGJP. CDR3 length: 18 residues. Trimming at V came to 2 bases and at J to 4 bases, leaving 8 bases not matched to a gene. Germline lookup yields CDR1 GITISATS and CDR2 ISYDGTV (reference sequence).

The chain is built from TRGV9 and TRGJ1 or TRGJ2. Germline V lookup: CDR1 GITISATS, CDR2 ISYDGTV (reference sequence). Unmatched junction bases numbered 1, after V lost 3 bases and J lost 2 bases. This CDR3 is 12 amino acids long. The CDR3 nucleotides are TGTGCCTTGTGGGAGTATTATTATAAGAAACTCTTT. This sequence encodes CALWEYYYKKLF.

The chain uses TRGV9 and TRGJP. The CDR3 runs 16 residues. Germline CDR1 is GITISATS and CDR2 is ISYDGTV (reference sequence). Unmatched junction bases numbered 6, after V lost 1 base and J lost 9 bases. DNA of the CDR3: TGTGCCTTGTGGGAGGTCCGAGTGTTGGGCAAAAAAATCAAGGTATTT. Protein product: CALWEVRVLGKKIKVF.

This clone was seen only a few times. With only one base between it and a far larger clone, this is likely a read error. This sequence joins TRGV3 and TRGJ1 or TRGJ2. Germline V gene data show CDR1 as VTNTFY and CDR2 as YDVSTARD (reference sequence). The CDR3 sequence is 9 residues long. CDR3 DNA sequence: TGTGCCACCTTAACGAAGAGACTCTTT. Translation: CATLTKRLF.

This chain's CDR3 is CATWDLEVDKKLF. DNA of the CDR3: TGTGCCACCTGGGATTTAGAGGTCGATAAGAAACTCTTT. This chain connects TRGV8 to TRGJ1 or TRGJ2. CDR1 and CDR2 from the germline V gene are VENAVY and YDSYNSRV. There are 13 residues in the CDR3. V lost 3 bases, J lost 8 bases, and 10 bases stayed unmatched.

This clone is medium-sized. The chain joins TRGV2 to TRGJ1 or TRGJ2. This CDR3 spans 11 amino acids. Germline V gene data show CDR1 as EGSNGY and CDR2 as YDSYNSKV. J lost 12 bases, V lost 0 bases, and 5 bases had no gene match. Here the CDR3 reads CATWDGPWKLF. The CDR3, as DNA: TGTGCCACCTGGGACGGGCCATGGAAACTCTTT.

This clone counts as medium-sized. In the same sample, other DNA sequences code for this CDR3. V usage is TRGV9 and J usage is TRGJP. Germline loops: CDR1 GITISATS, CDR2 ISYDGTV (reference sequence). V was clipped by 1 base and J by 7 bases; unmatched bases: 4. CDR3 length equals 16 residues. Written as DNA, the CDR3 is TGTGCCTTGTGGGAGGTTGGGGAGTTGGGCAAAAAAATCAAGGTATTT. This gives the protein CALWEVGELGKKIKVF.

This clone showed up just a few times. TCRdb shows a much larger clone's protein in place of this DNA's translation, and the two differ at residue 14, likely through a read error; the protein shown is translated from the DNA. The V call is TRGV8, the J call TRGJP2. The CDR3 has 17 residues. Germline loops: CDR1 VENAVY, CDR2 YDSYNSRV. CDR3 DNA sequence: TGTGCCACCTGGGATGGCGAACACGGAGGTAGTGATTGGAACAAGACGTTT. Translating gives CATWDGEHGGSDWNKTF.

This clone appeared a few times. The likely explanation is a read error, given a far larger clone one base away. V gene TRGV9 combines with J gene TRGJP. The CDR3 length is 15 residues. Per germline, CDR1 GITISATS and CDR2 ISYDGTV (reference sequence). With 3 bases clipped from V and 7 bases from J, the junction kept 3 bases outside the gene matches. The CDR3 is CALWEHELGKKIKVF. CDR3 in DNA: TGTGCCTTGTGGGAGCATGAGTTGGGCAAAAAAATCAAGGTATTT.

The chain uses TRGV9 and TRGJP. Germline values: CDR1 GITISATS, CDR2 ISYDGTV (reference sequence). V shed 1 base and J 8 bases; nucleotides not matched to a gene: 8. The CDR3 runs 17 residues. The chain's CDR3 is CALWEVGSKLGKKIKVF. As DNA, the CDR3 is TGTGCCTTGTGGGAGGTTGGGTCGAAGTTGGGCAAAAAAATCAAGGTATTT.

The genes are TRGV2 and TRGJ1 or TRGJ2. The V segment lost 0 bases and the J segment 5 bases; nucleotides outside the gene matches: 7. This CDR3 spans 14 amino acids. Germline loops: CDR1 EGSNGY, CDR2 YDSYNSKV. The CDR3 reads CATWDGRVNYKKLF. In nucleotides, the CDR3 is TGTGCCACCTGGGACGGGCGGGTAAATTATAAGAAACTCTTT.

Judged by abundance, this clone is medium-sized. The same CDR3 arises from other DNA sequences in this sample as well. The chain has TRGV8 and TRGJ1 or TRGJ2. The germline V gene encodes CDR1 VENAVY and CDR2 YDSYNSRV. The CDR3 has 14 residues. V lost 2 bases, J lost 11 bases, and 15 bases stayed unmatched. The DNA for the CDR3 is TGTGCCACCTGGGATATGGGTAGTTGTGATGAGAAACTCTTT. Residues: CATWDMGSCDEKLF.

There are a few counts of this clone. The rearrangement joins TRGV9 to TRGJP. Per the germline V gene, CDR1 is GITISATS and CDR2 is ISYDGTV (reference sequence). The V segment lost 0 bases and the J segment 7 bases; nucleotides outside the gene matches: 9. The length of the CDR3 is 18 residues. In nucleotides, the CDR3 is TGTGCCTTGTGGGAGGTGTTTGTTAGCGAGTTGGGCAAAAAAATCAAGGTATTT. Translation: CALWEVFVSELGKKIKVF.

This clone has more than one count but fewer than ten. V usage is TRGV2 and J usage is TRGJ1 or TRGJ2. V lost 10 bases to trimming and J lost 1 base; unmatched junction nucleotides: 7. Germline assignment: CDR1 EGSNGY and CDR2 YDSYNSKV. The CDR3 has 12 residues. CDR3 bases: TGTGCCACGCTGCAAAATTATTATAAGAAACTCTTT. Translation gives CATLQNYYKKLF.

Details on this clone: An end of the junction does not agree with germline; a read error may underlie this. The DNA of the CDR3 is TGTGCCACCCGGGATGGTCGTGGGAAACTCTTT. It codes for CATRDGRGKLF. The chain couples TRGV4 to TRGJ1 or TRGJ2. In germline, CDR1 is EGSTGY, CDR2 YDSYTSSV. The CDR3 is 11 amino acids.

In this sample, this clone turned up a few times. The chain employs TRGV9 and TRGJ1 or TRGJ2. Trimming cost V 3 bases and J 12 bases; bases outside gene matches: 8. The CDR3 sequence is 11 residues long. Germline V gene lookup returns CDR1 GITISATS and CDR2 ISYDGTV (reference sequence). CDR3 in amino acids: CALWENRRKLF. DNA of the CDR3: TGTGCCTTGTGGGAGAACCGGAGGAAACTCTTT.

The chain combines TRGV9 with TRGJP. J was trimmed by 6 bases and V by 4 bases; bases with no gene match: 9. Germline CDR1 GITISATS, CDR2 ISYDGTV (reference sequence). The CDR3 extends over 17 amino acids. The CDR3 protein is CALWETVRELGKKIKVF. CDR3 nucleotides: TGTGCCTTGTGGGAAACGGTAAGAGAGTTGGGCAAAAAAATCAAGGTATTT.

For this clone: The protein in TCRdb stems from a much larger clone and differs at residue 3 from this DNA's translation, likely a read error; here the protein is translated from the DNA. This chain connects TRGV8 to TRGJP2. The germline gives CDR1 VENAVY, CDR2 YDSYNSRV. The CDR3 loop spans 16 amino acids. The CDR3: CAAWDKPSSSDWIKTF. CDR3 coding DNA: TGTGCCGCCTGGGATAAACCTTCTAGTAGTGATTGGATCAAGACGTTT.

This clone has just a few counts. CDR3 protein: CALWEDQVGLGKKIKVF. CDR3 in DNA: TGTGCCTTGTGGGAAGACCAAGTCGGGTTGGGCAAAAAAATCAAGGTATTT. The chain links TRGV9 to TRGJP. This CDR3 contains 17 residues. With 4 bases clipped from V and 9 bases from J, the junction kept 12 bases outside the gene matches. Germline V gives CDR1 GITISATS, CDR2 ISYDGTV (reference sequence).

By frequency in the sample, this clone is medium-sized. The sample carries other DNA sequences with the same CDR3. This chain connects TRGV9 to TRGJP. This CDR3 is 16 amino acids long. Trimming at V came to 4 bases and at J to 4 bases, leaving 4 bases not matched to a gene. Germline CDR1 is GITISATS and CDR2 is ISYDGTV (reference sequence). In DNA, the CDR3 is TGTGCCTTGTGGGAAAAACAAGAGTTGGGCAAAAAAATCAAGGTATTT. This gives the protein CALWEKQELGKKIKVF.

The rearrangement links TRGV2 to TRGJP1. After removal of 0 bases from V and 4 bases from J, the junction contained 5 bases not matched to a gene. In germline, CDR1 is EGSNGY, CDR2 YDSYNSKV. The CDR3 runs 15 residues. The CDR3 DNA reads TGTGCCACCTGGGACGGGCTAATCACTGGTTGGTTCAAGATATTT. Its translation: CATWDGLITGWFKIF.

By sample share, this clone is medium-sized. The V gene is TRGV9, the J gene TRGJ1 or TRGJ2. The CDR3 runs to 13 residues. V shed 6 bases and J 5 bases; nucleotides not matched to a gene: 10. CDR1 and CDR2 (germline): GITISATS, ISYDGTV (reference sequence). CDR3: CALWTLPDYKKLF. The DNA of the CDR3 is TGTGCCTTGTGGACCCTTCCCGATTATAAGAAACTCTTT.

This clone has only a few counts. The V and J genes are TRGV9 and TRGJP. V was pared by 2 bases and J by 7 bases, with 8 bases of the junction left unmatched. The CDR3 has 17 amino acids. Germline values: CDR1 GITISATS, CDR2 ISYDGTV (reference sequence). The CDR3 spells CALWEGTKELGKKIKVF. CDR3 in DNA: TGTGCCTTGTGGGAGGGGACCAAGGAGTTGGGCAAAAAAATCAAGGTATTT.

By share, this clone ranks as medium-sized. CDR3: CALWEIKIVLGKKIKVF. The CDR3 region has the DNA TGTGCCTTGTGGGAGATAAAAATAGTGTTGGGCAAAAAAATCAAGGTATTT. This chain uses TRGV9 with TRGJP. The CDR3 covers 17 residues. The V segment lost 3 bases and the J segment 9 bases; nucleotides outside the gene matches: 11. CDR1 is GITISATS and CDR2 is ISYDGTV in the germline V gene (reference sequence).